This TCR beta chain was profiled in a study of blood T cell repertoires in COVID-19. Looking at the study overall: Material from acute and convalescent COVID-19 was sourced from the United States, Italy and Spain. The analysed material was cDNA or gDNA that came from T cells, B-cell-depleted T cells, or PBMCs.

Sequencing used immunoSEQ multiplex PCR; TCRdb keeps in-frame clones, though not all of them. The sample contains more than 350,000 clones, 80% to 90% of which appear only once. Germline V gives CDR1 MNHNS, CDR2 SASEGT. The CDR3 has 16 residues. V gave up 2 bases and J gave up 2 bases; unmatched junction bases: 9. This clone appeared a few times. In assigning cohorts, the study relied on participant-reported clinical history. Two negative PCRs, clearance, or symptom resolution were required of recovered Cohort 3 donors. This chain joins TRBV6-1 and TRBJ2-7; TRBD2 matches 7 bases. Sequencing input: PBMCs or T cells enriched from blood (not recorded which). This TCR was recovered from a man aged 18 to 29 who had recovered from COVID-19. DNA for the CDR3: TGTGCCAGCAGTGAACCCCTCCGGGGAGGGACCTACGAGCAGTACTTC. This translates into CASSEPLRGGTYEQYF.